Included here is one T cell receptor (beta chain) sequence, with context. Its specificity is not known. PCR used 60 Vbeta primers and 13 Jbeta primers. Sequenced by immunoSEQ multiplex PCR; TCRdb stores in-frame clones only, minus some. The data show 100,000 or so clones, around 85% seen once. The sample comes from a study of cytomegalovirus exposure and HLA in healthy donors. Study-level information: The study placed approximately 81% of its approximately 430 genotyped donors in the Caucasian-associated ancestry cluster. General study points: Apparent HLA restriction characterized most CMV-associated TCR beta chains in a later analysis. Researchers reported that three CMV-associated chains were confirmed in vitro as CMV antigen-specific. Prediction of most subjects' HLA-A and HLA-B alleles by TCR beta sequences was reportedly accurate.

V lost 4 bases, J lost 8 bases, and 14 bases stayed unmatched. This CDR3 has 17 amino acids. The germline CDR1 and CDR2 sequences are MGHRA and YSYEKL. This sequence joins TRBV4-1 and TRBJ2-1; TRBD1 matches 10 bases. This sequence originates from a man under 40 in good health and CMV-seropositive. Sequenced input: PBMCs. The CDR3 here is CASSLLLPGQGFDEQFF. The CDR3 bases are TGCGCCAGCAGCCTCCTGCTCCCGGGACAGGGGTTCGATGAGCAGTTCTTC.